Listed here are 20 T cell receptor beta chains from one sample, sequenced in a study of cytomegalovirus exposure and HLA in healthy donors. The PCR employed 60 Vbeta primers together with 13 Jbeta primers. TCRdb's copy holds only in-frame clones and misses some; the assay was immunoSEQ multiplex PCR. The sample has about 130,000 clones, under 20% seen once; the top ten hold around 2.6%. What was sequenced was PBMCs. These receptor sequences come from a female donor in good health and CMV-seropositive.

V gene TRBV5-1 combines with J gene TRBJ2-3, with 8 bases lining up with TRBD1. The CDR3 loop spans 14 amino acids. From germline, CDR1 is SGHRS and CDR2 YFSETQ. V lost 4 bases and J lost 4; bases outside the gene matches: 5. Here the CDR3 reads CASSPGQGPDTQYF. The CDR3 DNA is TGCGCCAGCAGCCCTGGACAGGGCCCAGATACGCAGTATTTT.

There are a few counts of this clone. The chain employs TRBV5-1 and TRBJ2-5; 11 bases are shared with TRBD2. CDR1 and CDR2 from the germline V gene are SGHRS and YFSETQ. The V segment lost 1 base and the J segment 4 bases; nucleotides outside the gene matches: 6. The CDR3 runs to 16 residues. The DNA of the CDR3 is TGCGCCAGCAGCTTGATTCTAGCGGGAGGTGGAGAGACCCAGTACTTC. It is translated as CASSLILAGGGETQYF.

CDR3 protein: CASSDPGQGKGTQYF. The CDR3 DNA reads as TGTGCCAGCAGTGACCCTGGACAGGGAAAAGGGACCCAGTACTTC. V is TRBV25-1 and J is TRBJ2-5, with 8 bases lining up with TRBD1. Germline lookup yields CDR1 MGHDK and CDR2 SYGVNS. The CDR3 sequence is 15 residues long. V trimming: 3 bases; J trimming: 7 bases; junction bases outside the gene matches: 10.

There are a few counts of this clone. The CDR3 coding sequence is TGTGCCAGCAGCTTAGCGGATGGGCGACAAGAGACCCAGTACTTC. This translates into CASSLADGRQETQYF. This rearrangement joins TRBV7-9 to TRBJ2-5; D not certain. This CDR3 has 15 amino acids. V was cut by 0 bases and J by 2 bases, with 10 bases left in between. Germline V gene sequence: CDR1 SEHNR, CDR2 FQNEAQ (reference sequence).

This clone turned up a few times. This rearrangement joins TRBV4-1 to TRBJ1-5; a possible D gene is TRBD1 (6 bases). The CDR3 covers 17 residues. The V gene's germline CDR1 is MGHRA and CDR2 YSYEKL. V lost 0 bases and J lost 6, with 18 bases in between. Written as DNA, the CDR3 is TGCGCCAGCAGCCAAGAGGGGCAGGGGCCGCTAGGTCAGCCCCAGCATTTT. Translated: CASSQEGQGPLGQPQHF.

For the CDR3, the DNA is TGTGCCATTGGGTGGGTCTCAGGTGAGACCCAGTACTTC. Amino acids: CAIGWVSGETQYF. The gene calls are TRBV6-6 and TRBJ2-5, with D unresolved. The length of the CDR3 is 13 residues. The germline CDR1 and CDR2 sequences are MNHNY and SVGAGI (reference sequence). The ends were cut back, 10 bases at V and 5 bases at J, with 17 bases in the middle.

This chain uses TRBV5-1 with TRBJ2-7; 7 bases fit TRBD1. V was pared by 4 bases and J by 8 bases, with 18 bases of the junction left unmatched. CDR1 is SGHRS and CDR2 is YFSETQ in the germline V gene. The CDR3 extends over 16 amino acids. The CDR3 loop reads CASSENPGPGTEKQYV. The CDR3 bases are TGCGCCAGCAGCGAGAACCCGGGCCCTGGGACAGAAAAGCAGTACGTC.

This clone was counted between two and nine times. CDR3 in amino acids: CASSPSLSRADGYTF. The CDR3 DNA reads TGTGCCAGCTCACCAAGTTTGAGCAGGGCCGATGGCTACACCTTC. This chain connects TRBV18 to TRBJ1-2; possible D gene TRBD1, 5 bases. CDR3 size: 15 residues. V was pared by 2 bases and J by 6 bases, with 16 bases between. Germline CDR1 reads KGHSH; CDR2 reads LQKENI.

This clone was observed a few times. This rearrangement joins TRBV7-9 to TRBJ1-2; a possible D gene is TRBD1 (5 bases). The CDR3 runs 13 residues. V was shortened by 8 bases and J by 4 bases, with 14 bases between the two germline ends. Germline lookup yields CDR1 SEHNR and CDR2 FQNEAQ (reference sequence). CDR3 sequence reads: CASVPLGGYGYTF. The CDR3, as DNA: TGTGCCAGCGTTCCGCTGGGGGGCTATGGCTACACCTTC.

Only a few counts were recorded for this clone. The V call is TRBV29-1, the J call TRBJ1-1, with 7 bases aligning to TRBD1. CDR1 and CDR2 (germline): SQVTM, ANQGSEA. The junction had 15 bases not matched to a gene; V was cut back by 4 bases and J by 10 bases. The CDR3 is 14 residues long. In DNA, the CDR3 is TGCAGCGTTGGGACAGGAGGGAGAGCGGTTGCAGCTTTCTTT. Its translation: CSVGTGGRAVAAFF.

This clone was seen only a few times. The rearrangement joins TRBV7-3 to TRBJ2-1; 8 bases agree with TRBD1. The CDR3 totals 14 residues. Germline V gene lookup returns CDR1 SGHTA and CDR2 FQGTGA. The junction had 8 bases not matched to a gene; V was cut back by 5 bases and J by 8 bases. The CDR3, as DNA: TGTGCCAGCAGCCTGGGCCAGGGGGCCTATGAGCAGTTCTTC. It specifies CASSLGQGAYEQFF.

CDR3 loop: CAWSVLDTQYF. CDR3 coding DNA: TGTGCCTGGAGTGTACTAGATACGCAGTATTTT. The rearrangement uses TRBV30 and TRBJ2-3; D ambiguous. The V gene's germline CDR1 is GTSNPN and CDR2 SVGIG (reference sequence). Trimming removed 0 bases from V and 5 bases from J, with 3 bases in between. The CDR3 is made up of 11 amino acids.

The rearrangement links TRBV29-1 to TRBJ2-1; TRBD2 matches at 13 bases. Germline V gene data show CDR1 as SQVTM and CDR2 as ANQGSEA. Trimming at V came to 6 bases and at J to 10 bases, leaving 15 bases not matched to a gene. The CDR3 totals 16 residues. The CDR3 nucleotides read TGCAGCGTGCCAATGGGAGGGACTAGCGGGATGGGGGAGCAGTTCTTC. Its translation: CSVPMGGTSGMGEQFF.

In nucleotides, the CDR3 is TGTGCCAGCAGCCAAGATTACAGGGAGGGCTCTGGAAACACCATATATTTT. It encodes CASSQDYREGSGNTIYF. The rearrangement joins TRBV4-2 to TRBJ1-3; D possibly corresponds to TRBD1 (6 bases). This CDR3 is built from 17 residues. Germline CDR1 LGHNA, CDR2 YNFKEQ. Between the trimmed V and J ends, which lost 0 bases and 0 bases, there was a span of 12 bases.

The rearrangement uses TRBV5-1 and TRBJ2-1; a weak D match, TRBD1 (7 bases). Germline assignment: CDR1 SGHRS and CDR2 YFSETQ. The V and J ends lost 4 bases and 6 bases respectively, with 11 bases between them. The CDR3 sequence is 13 residues long. As DNA, the CDR3 is TGCGCCAGCAGCATCAGGGGGGTCAATGAGCAGTTCTTC. Its translation is CASSIRGVNEQFF.

This clone was counted once. The CDR3 loop reads CASRIESGNYNEQFF. As DNA, the CDR3 is TGTGCCAGCAGGATTGAGTCGGGGAACTACAATGAGCAGTTCTTC. This chain uses TRBV28 with TRBJ2-1; possibly TRBD2 for D (5 bases). The V and J ends lost 6 bases and 3 bases respectively, with 15 bases between them. CDR1 MDHEN and CDR2 SYDVKM come from the germline V gene. The CDR3 sequence is 15 residues long. The full variable domain, its missing parts supplied by reference TRBV28 and TRBJ2-1, is DVKVTQSSRYLVKRTGEKVFLECVQDMDHENMFWYRQDPGLGLRLIYFSYDVKMKEKGDIPEGYSVSREKKERFSLILESASTNQTSMYLCASRIESGNYNEQFFGPGTRLTVL.

This clone was seen a few times. The V and J genes are TRBV28 and TRBJ2-2; 10 nucleotides match TRBD2. The V and J ends lost 6 bases and 8 bases, in that order; junction bases with no gene match: 12. The CDR3 extends over 16 amino acids. The germline V gene has CDR1 MDHEN and CDR2 SYDVKM. CDR3 DNA: TGTGCCAGCAGGCTCCCGCTAGCGGGAGTTTCGGGGGAGCTGTTTTTT. Its protein is CASRLPLAGVSGELFF.

This clone came up a few times. CDR3 amino acids: CASSPNSYNEQFF. Written as DNA, the CDR3 is TGTGCCAGCAGCCCCAACTCCTACAATGAGCAGTTCTTC. V gene TRBV9 combines with J gene TRBJ2-1; no definite D call. Germline CDR1 reads SGDLS; CDR2 reads YYNGEE. This CDR3 spans 13 amino acids. Trimming pared 4 bases from V and 0 bases from J, leaving 5 bases between.

This clone was seen a few times. The chain couples TRBV4-3 to TRBJ2-3; 11 bases are a match to TRBD2. The V gene end was trimmed by 4 bases and the J gene end by 1 base; junction bases not matched to a gene: 13. The CDR3 runs to 19 residues. Germline V gives CDR1 LGHNA, CDR2 YSLEER. The CDR3 nucleotides read TGCGCCAGCAGCCGAATACTAGCGGGAGTCACGAGCGGCACAGATACGCAGTATTTT. The encoded protein is CASSRILAGVTSGTDTQYF.

This clone was detected a few times. V is TRBV6-6 and J is TRBJ2-1; 8 positions match TRBD2. The V gene end was trimmed by 9 bases and the J gene end by 4 bases; junction bases not matched to a gene: 8. CDR3 length: 14 residues. Germline V gene lookup returns CDR1 MNHNY and CDR2 SVGAGI (reference sequence). The CDR3 reads CASRAGAGYNEQFF. The DNA of the CDR3 is TGTGCCAGTCGAGCGGGGGCGGGGTACAATGAGCAGTTCTTC.